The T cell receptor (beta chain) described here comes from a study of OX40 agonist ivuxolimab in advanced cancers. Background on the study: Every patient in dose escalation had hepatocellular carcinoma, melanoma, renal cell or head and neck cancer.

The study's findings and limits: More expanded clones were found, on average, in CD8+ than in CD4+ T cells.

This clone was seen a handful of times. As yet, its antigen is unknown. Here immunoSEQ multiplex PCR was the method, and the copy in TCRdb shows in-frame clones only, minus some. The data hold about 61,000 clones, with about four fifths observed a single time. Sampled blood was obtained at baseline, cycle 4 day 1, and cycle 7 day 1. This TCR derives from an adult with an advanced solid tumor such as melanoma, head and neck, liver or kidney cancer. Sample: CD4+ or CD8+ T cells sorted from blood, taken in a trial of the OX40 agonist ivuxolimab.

The CDR3 region is CSVVRALNTEAFF. The CDR3 nucleotides read TGCAGCGTTGTTCGGGCCCTGAACACTGAAGCTTTCTTT. V and J are TRBV29-1 and TRBJ1-1; D is undetermined. Trimming took off 4 bases at V and 0 bases at J, with 9 bases between the two ends. CDR3 length equals 13 residues. The germline gives CDR1 SQVTM, CDR2 ANQGSEA.